These 21 T cell receptor beta chains share one sample of origin, sequenced in a study of identical twins' blood T cells. TCRdb reprocessed the 5' RACE reads via MiXCR and lists one record per CDR3 protein. The sample has hundreds of thousands of distinct CDR3 sequences, roughly 28% seen once. Sequencing was done on a sample of PBMCs. These receptors came from a woman between 18 and 49 years old in good health.

This clonotype has just a few counts. The J gene is TRBJ2-3, the V gene TRBV5-1; no reliable D call. The CDR3 is made up of 13 amino acids. In germline, CDR1 is SGHRS, CDR2 YFSETQ. Trimming took off 6 bases at V and 4 bases at J, with 12 bases between the two ends. In DNA, the CDR3 is TGCGCCAGCAACGCGACTGGGGCAGATACGCAGTATTTT. Protein product: CASNATGADTQYF.

The chain recombines TRBV20-1 with TRBJ1-1; D is ambiguous. In germline, CDR1 is DFQATT, CDR2 SNEGSKA (reference sequence). The V end was cut by 3 bases, the J end by 8 bases, with 16 bases between. The CDR3 is made up of 13 amino acids. The CDR3 sequence: CSASRGRDIEAFF. In DNA, the CDR3 is TGCAGTGCTAGTCGCGGACGGGATATCGAAGCTTTCTTT.

This clonotype was observed a handful of times. The chain couples TRBV20-1 to TRBJ2-7; D unclear. The ends were cut back, 3 bases at V and 6 bases at J, with 12 bases in the middle. Germline CDR1 is DFQATT and CDR2 is SNEGSKA (reference sequence). The CDR3 is 12 amino acids. The CDR3 nucleotides read TGCAGTGCTAGCGCTGCCCAGAGCGAGCAGTACTTC. Translating it yields CSASAAQSEQYF.

This clonotype appeared a few times. The chain employs TRBV3-1 and TRBJ2-1; no clear D gene. Trimming left V 4 bases short and J 15 bases short, with 16 bases between. CDR3 length: 12 amino acids. The V gene's germline CDR1 is LGHDT and CDR2 YNNKEL (reference sequence). This CDR3 is CASSPPGERPFF. CDR3 DNA sequence: TGTGCCAGCAGCCCCCCAGGAGAACGACCGTTCTTC.

This clonotype was seen once. The V and J genes are TRBV30 and TRBJ2-7; D gene unclear. From germline, CDR1 is GTSNPN and CDR2 SVGIG (reference sequence). The CDR3 is 12 residues long. The ends were cut back, 0 bases at V and 7 bases at J, with 10 bases in the middle. CDR3 coding DNA: TGTGCCTGGAGTGTGTCTCAGCGAGAGCAGTACTTC. The encoded protein is CAWSVSQREQYF.

Of note for this clonotype: This may stem from a read error, because a much larger clone lies one nucleotide away. V gene TRBV5-1 combines with J gene TRBJ1-1, with TRBD1 as a possible D gene (5 bases). Deletions cut 7 bases from V and 0 bases from J, with 13 bases between. Germline V gene sequence: CDR1 SGHRS, CDR2 YFSETQ. The length of the CDR3 is 14 residues. DNA of the CDR3: TGCGCCAGCGGCGGGGACTCGATGAACACTGAAGCTTTCTTT. It codes for CASGGDSMNTEAFF.

The genes are TRBV19 and TRBJ1-3; TRBD1 might be the D (6 bases). V gave up 5 bases and J gave up 1 base, with 15 bases separating them. Germline loops: CDR1 LNHDA, CDR2 SQIVND (reference sequence). The CDR3 runs 16 residues. CDR3 sequence: CASSQHRTVSGNTIYF. CDR3 DNA sequence: TGTGCCAGTAGTCAACACCGGACAGTTTCTGGAAACACCATATATTTT.

About this clonotype itself: Just one base apart from a much larger clone, this may be a read error. The chain combines TRBV20-1 with TRBJ2-3; D might be TRBD1 (5 bases). V shed 3 bases and J shed 7 bases, with 17 bases lying between them. Germline V gene lookup returns CDR1 DFQATT and CDR2 SNEGSKA (reference sequence). The CDR3 is made up of 14 amino acids. In DNA form, the CDR3 reads TGCAGTGCTAGTTTCAGGGTGATATCATATACGCAGTATTTT. Translated: CSASFRVISYTQYF.

The V call is TRBV4-3, the J call TRBJ2-3; 10 positions agree with TRBD2. V lost 0 bases and J lost 3; bases outside the gene matches: 12. Per germline, CDR1 LGHNA and CDR2 YSLEER. The CDR3 spans 19 residues. CDR3 in amino acids: CASSQDLYPSGRGTDTQYF. The CDR3 DNA is TGCGCCAGCAGCCAAGACCTGTACCCAAGCGGGAGGGGAACAGATACGCAGTATTTT.

Notes on this clonotype: The junction departs from germline at one end; a sequencing error may be responsible. The gene calls are TRBV20-1 and TRBJ1-3; maybe TRBD1 (5 bases). The CDR3 consists of 14 residues. In germline, CDR1 is DFQATT, CDR2 SNEGSKA (reference sequence). This CDR3 reads CSAREGSRGNTIHF. CDR3 bases: TGCAGTGCTAGGGAGGGTTCTAGGGGAAACACCATACATTTT.

This clonotype was detected only a few times. V and J are TRBV5-1 and TRBJ2-3; perhaps TRBD2 as D (6 bases). The CDR3 spans 14 residues. Trimming pared 2 bases from V and 4 bases from J, leaving 11 bases between. Germline loops: CDR1 SGHRS, CDR2 YFSETQ. The CDR3 nucleotides are TGCGCCAGCAGCTTCACTAGCCCAGCAGATACGCAGTATTTT. Protein product: CASSFTSPADTQYF.

To note about this clonotype: It may be a read error: a sequence one base away is much more abundant. This chain uses TRBV9 with TRBJ2-5; D ambiguous. The CDR3 spans 13 residues. The germline gives CDR1 SGDLS, CDR2 YYNGEE. Written as DNA, the CDR3 is TGTGCCAGCGGCGTAGTTTCCGGGGAGACCCAGTACTTC. Translated: CASGVVSGETQYF.

The table lists this clonotype with a few counts. The rearrangement uses TRBV19 and TRBJ1-1; D perhaps matches TRBD1 (5 bases). Looked up from germline, CDR1 is LNHDA and CDR2 is SQIVND (reference sequence). V lost 6 bases and J lost 1, with 18 bases in between. There are 16 residues in the CDR3. The CDR3 nucleotides are TGTGCCAGTAGGTCGTGGACTTGGGGGAGGAACACTGAAGCTTTCTTT. Its translation is CASRSWTWGRNTEAFF.

The rearrangement uses TRBV6-2 or TRBV6-3 and TRBJ2-1, with D perhaps matching TRBD2 (6 bases). This CDR3 has 11 amino acids. Germline V gene lookup returns CDR1 MNHEY and CDR2 SVGEGT. Trimming took 9 bases from V and 9 from J, leaving 12 bases between them. As DNA, the CDR3 is TGTGCCAGTTGGGAGGAAGGTGAGCAGTTCTTC. Amino acids: CASWEEGEQFF.

In its sample, this clonotype was seen a few times. The J gene is TRBJ1-1, the V gene TRBV2; 9 nucleotides align to TRBD1. Unmatched junction bases numbered 9, after V lost 6 bases and J lost 10 bases. Looked up from germline, CDR1 is SNHLY and CDR2 is FYNNEI. The CDR3 totals 13 residues. The CDR3 spells CASRSGTGTVAFF. Written as DNA, the CDR3 is TGTGCCAGCAGGTCCGGGACAGGGACGGTAGCTTTCTTT. Full variable domain (missing parts from reference TRBV2 and TRBJ1-1): EPEVTQTPSHQVTQMGQEVILRCVPISNHLYFYWYRQILGQKVEFLVSFYNNEISEKSEIFDDQFSVERPDGSNFTLKIRSTKLEDSAMYFCASRSGTGTVAFFGQGTRLTVV.

This rearrangement joins TRBV25-1 to TRBJ1-1, with D perhaps TRBD1 (5 bases). V gave up 8 bases and J gave up 6 bases, with 13 bases separating them. The CDR3 extends over 12 amino acids. Germline V gene sequence: CDR1 MGHDK, CDR2 SYGVNS. The CDR3 nucleotides read TGTGCCAGCGTATCTGGGGGATCTGAAGCTTTCTTT. It specifies CASVSGGSEAFF. The entire variable domain, with the rest obtained from reference TRBV25-1 and TRBJ1-1, is as follows: EADIYQTPRYLVIGTGKKITLECSQTMGHDKMYWYQQDPGMELHLIHYSYGVNSTEKGDLSSESTVSRIRTEHFPLTLESARPSHTSQYLCASVSGGSEAFFGQGTRLTVV.

This clonotype showed up just a few times. A single base separates this from a much larger clone, so it may be a read error. The rearrangement uses TRBV3-1 and TRBJ1-1; 8 nucleotides line up with TRBD1. The CDR3 loop spans 16 amino acids. Germline CDR1 and CDR2: LGHDT and YNNKEL (reference sequence). Unmatched junction bases numbered 17, after V lost 8 bases and J lost 6 bases. As DNA, the CDR3 is TGTGCCAGCGGCCGGGCTGCCGGACAGGGTAGTTCTGAAGCTTTCTTT. Protein: CASGRAAGQGSSEAFF.

This clonotype has a handful of counts. The chain couples TRBV2 to TRBJ1-5; no firm D call. This CDR3 is 14 amino acids long. V shed 3 bases and J shed 6 bases, with 12 bases lying between them. Germline V lookup: CDR1 SNHLY, CDR2 FYNNEI. CDR3: CASSELREGQPQHF. CDR3 DNA: TGTGCCAGCAGTGAGCTCCGGGAGGGTCAGCCCCAGCATTTT.

A few counts support this clonotype. The chain has TRBV28 and TRBJ1-5; 11 bases match TRBD1. Germline V gives CDR1 MDHEN, CDR2 SYDVKM. The CDR3 is 14 amino acids. V dropped 6 bases and J dropped 6; count of bases not matched to a gene: 4. In nucleotides, the CDR3 is TGTGCCAGCAGGAAGGGACAGGGGGGTCAGCCCCAGCATTTT. Protein sequence: CASRKGQGGQPQHF.

On this clonotype itself: At one of its ends the junction is not consistent with the germline gene, which may arise from a read error. The J gene is TRBJ1-3, the V gene TRBV7-8; D remains unclear. CDR3 length: 12 amino acids. The germline V gene encodes CDR1 SGHVS and CDR2 FQNEAQ. The CDR3 spells CTSSLVADTIYF. CDR3 DNA sequence: TGTACCAGCAGCTTAGTGGCGGACACCATATATTTT. The whole variable domain, filled in from reference TRBV7-8 and TRBJ1-3, reads GAGVSQSPRYKVAKRGQDVALRCDPISGHVSLFWYQQALGQGPEFLTYFQNEAQLDKSGLPSDRFFAERPEGSVSTLKIQRTQQEDSAVYLCTSSLVADTIYFGEGSWLTVV.

The chain recombines TRBV7-8 with TRBJ1-1, with TRBD1 as a possible D gene (5 bases). The CDR3 contains 12 residues. V lost 5 bases to trimming and J lost 8 bases, with 12 bases between them. In germline, CDR1 is SGHVS, CDR2 FQNEAQ. This CDR3 reads CASSLSPGEAFF. The CDR3 nucleotides read TGTGCCAGCAGCCTATCCCCAGGGGAAGCTTTCTTT.